This T cell receptor (beta chain) came from a study of T cell repertoires in aging, cancer and after chemotherapy. Study as a whole: Donor ages fell into six groups from 30 or younger up to 70 or older. Repeat sampling of healthy donors over several months to years showed clear clonal overlap. Study observations and caveats: Healthy donors lost TCR diversity with age mainly through richness, cancer patients through richness and evenness. Compared with age-matched healthy donors, untreated hematological or solid cancer patients showed higher blood TCR clonality.

This CDR3 region has 17 residues. Germline CDR1 is SGHKS and CDR2 is YYEKEE (reference sequence). J was trimmed by 1 base and V by 4 bases; bases with no gene match: 12. Remarks on this clonotype: Its antigen is undetermined.

The template was genomic DNA from peripheral blood, not RNA. Rearranged V-D-J TRB sequences were amplified with a mixed TRB-A/B primer pool. TCRdb recomputed calls from the multiplex PCR reads with MiXCR, one row per CDR3 protein. The repertoire holds around 13,000 distinct CDR3 sequences, 35% to 40% seen once, with about 6.9% in the top ten. The chain employs TRBV5-5 and TRBJ2-3; the match to TRBD1 covers 7 bases. The sequencing sample was made of blood. This clonotype originated in a human donor in good health. The donor label of this sample is uncertain. The CDR3 region is CASSPGTGAVGTDTQYF. The CDR3 nucleotides are TGTGCCAGCAGCCCTGGAACAGGGGCTGTGGGCACAGATACGCAGTATTTT.